The clone carrying this T cell receptor (beta chain) was observed a handful of times. Its antigen is not known. A second roughly 6 to 12 cycle PCR used barcoded and J-beta primers. TCRdb re-analysed the 5' RACE reads in MiXCR, keeping a single row per CDR3 protein. This sample has about 1,400,000 distinct CDR3 sequences; 42% occur once, and the top ten carry approximately 7.9%. CDR1 DFQATT and CDR2 SNEGSKA come from the germline V gene (reference sequence). V lost 6 bases to trimming and J lost 8 bases; unmatched junction nucleotides: 10. The CDR3 has 14 residues. These data come from a study of blood T cells in healthy people across ages. Study at large: With template switching, about one barcoded beta molecule was captured per two T cells.

Study-level points and caveats: Naive and antigen-experienced cells could not be conclusively compared, given unsorted PBMCs.

Sequencing input: blood. This TCR was recovered from a woman aged 18 to 35 in good health. The chain is built from TRBV20-1 and TRBJ2-1; 10 bases match TRBD2. CDR3: CSAEALAGADEQFF. CDR3 in DNA: TGCAGTGCCGAGGCGCTAGCGGGGGCGGATGAGCAGTTCTTC.